These T cell receptor beta chains were read from a single sample in a study of breast tumors, draining lymph nodes, adjacent tissues. MiXCR, run by TCRdb on the multiplex PCR reads, gives a single entry per CDR3 protein. The sample includes more than 50,000 distinct CDR3 sequences, approximately 54% of them seen just once. Sequences were obtained from breast tumor tissue. The receptors stem from a female donor with breast cancer. Some clones in this sample may be carry-over from other donors' samples. Both conserved end residues are part of each CDR3. D genes are given only for firm matches. Clone size, where shown, is once, few, many, or a class for clones that have expanded.

j_gene,abundance,d_gene,v_gene,CDR3nt,CDR3aa
TRBJ1-6,-,-,TRBV20-1,TGCAGTGCATCCCAGGTCGTCAGCTCCTATAATTCACCCCTCCACTTT,CSASQVVSSYNSPLHF
TRBJ2-1,few,TRBD2,TRBV6-2/TRBV6-3,TGTGCCAGCAGTCCCGGGGTGGGGAGGGCCTCCAATGAGCAGTTCTTC,CASSPGVGRASNEQFF
TRBJ2-7,many,TRBD1,TRBV5-5,TGTGCCAGCAGCTTGGGACAGGGAGCCTACGAGCAGTACTTC,CASSLGQGAYEQYF
TRBJ2-7,-,TRBD1,TRBV9,TGTGCCAGCAGCCCCGGGGGACAGGGGACCAACGAGCAGTACTTC,CASSPGGQGTNEQYF
TRBJ2-1,many,-,TRBV11-3,TGTGCCAGCAGCCCAGGTGAGGGCAATGAGCAGTTCTTC,CASSPGEGNEQFF
TRBJ1-2,-,-,TRBV19,TGTGCCAGTAGTATCGTACGGGACCCTAACTATGGCTACACCTTC,CASSIVRDPNYGYTF
TRBJ1-6,large,-,TRBV15,TGTGCCACCAGCAGAGAGAATTCACCCCTCCACTTT,CATSRENSPLHF
TRBJ1-5,-,TRBD1,TRBV7-2,TGTGCCAGCAGTTCAAATCAGGGGGCTAGAGGCAATCAGCCCCAGCATTTT,CASSSNQGARGNQPQHF
TRBJ2-7,many,-,TRBV3-1,TGTGCCAGCAGCCAGTTCCAGGGTTACGAGCAGTACTTC,CASSQFQGYEQYF
TRBJ2-5,-,-,TRBV5-1,TGCGCCAGCAGCTTGGGCCAGCCTCAAGAGACCCAGTACTTC,CASSLGQPQETQYF
TRBJ1-4,few,-,TRBV19,TGTGCCAGTCGAGAAAGACAGGCAACTAATGAAAAACTGTTTTTT,CASRERQATNEKLFF
TRBJ1-5,-,-,TRBV12-3/TRBV12-4,TGTGCCAGCAGTCCCCTGACAGGTGAGCCCCAGCATTTT,CASSPLTGEPQHF
TRBJ1-5,-,TRBD1,TRBV2,TGTGCCAGCAGGACGGGACAGGGGGGATATCAGCCCCAGCATTTT,CASRTGQGGYQPQHF
TRBJ2-2,-,TRBD2,TRBV19,TGTGCCAGTAGTATAAGGACTAGCGGGACTTTCACCGGGGAGCTGTTTTTT,CASSIRTSGTFTGELFF
TRBJ2-3,many,-,TRBV20-1,TGCAGTGCCCATCCCGGGGAAATCGCCGGTAGAACGCAGTATTTT,CSAHPGEIAGRTQYF
TRBJ2-1,-,TRBD2,TRBV29-1,TGCAGCGTTGAACGGCAGGGGTGTCATGGGACTAGAAATGAGCAGTTCTTC,CSVERQGCHGTRNEQFF
TRBJ2-1,once,-,TRBV29-1,TGCAGCGTTGAGATATGGGCAAATGGCTACAATGAGCAGTTCTTC,CSVEIWANGYNEQFF
TRBJ1-2,-,-,TRBV20-1,TGCAGTGCTAGCAAGGGACTGATGTATGGCTACACCTTC,CSASKGLMYGYTF
TRBJ2-7,-,TRBD2,TRBV14,TGTGCCAGCAGCCAAGATCTTAGACTAGCGGGGGGGGGGAACGAGCAGTACTTC,CASSQDLRLAGGGNEQYF
TRBJ1-2,many,-,TRBV3-1,TGTGCCAGCAGCCAGGGTGACTATGGCTACACCTTC,CASSQGDYGYTF
TRBJ2-1,-,-,TRBV9,TGTGCCAGCAGCGTAGCGTTGGGTTCCGATGAGCAGTTCTTC,CASSVALGSDEQFF
TRBJ1-4,-,-,TRBV7-2,TGTGCCAGCAGCTTTGGGACTCGGGGGGACGAAAAACTGTTTTTT,CASSFGTRGDEKLFF
TRBJ2-3,many,-,TRBV2,TGTGCCAGCAGTGAATCAGGCCCCTCAGATACGCAGTATTTT,CASSESGPSDTQYF
TRBJ1-1,-,TRBD1,TRBV9,TGTGCCAGCAGCGGCCTCCGGGCGGGCGGGACAGGGACGAACACTGAAGCTTTCTTT,CASSGLRAGGTGTNTEAFF
TRBJ1-6,few,-,TRBV9,TGTGCCAGCAGCGACGGGACGGAGGGACCTAATTCACCCCTCCACTTT,CASSDGTEGPNSPLHF
TRBJ1-2,-,-,TRBV20-1,TGCAGTGCTCCGGACAGCGCCCCGAGGGGCTATGGCTACACCTTC,CSAPDSAPRGYGYTF
TRBJ2-4,few,-,TRBV9,TGTGCCAGCAGCCCCGAGTATAGCAAAAACATTCAGTACTTC,CASSPEYSKNIQYF
TRBJ1-1,-,-,TRBV18,TGTGCCAGCTCACCCGGGGTTCCAGGCACTGAAGCTTTCTTT,CASSPGVPGTEAFF
TRBJ2-5,few,TRBD2,TRBV20-1,TGCAGTGCCGCCCTTCAGCGGGGCTTAGGTGGGGAGACCCAGTACTTC,CSAALQRGLGGETQYF
TRBJ2-3,-,TRBD2,TRBV5-4,TGTGCCAGCAGCTTAGGCGCGGGAGGGCGTCCAGATACGCAGTATTTT,CASSLGAGGRPDTQYF
TRBJ2-5,-,-,TRBV5-4,TGTGCCAGCAGCTTGACGGGGGCAGGAGAGACCCAGTACTTC,CASSLTGAGETQYF
TRBJ2-7,many,-,TRBV11-1,TGTGCCAGCAGCCTAATGGGACGTAGCGGAAATAACGAGCAGTACTTC,CASSLMGRSGNNEQYF
TRBJ2-1,-,TRBD2,TRBV7-2,TGTGCCAGCAGCCCCCAGACTAGCGGGAGGTCCGACAATGAGCAGTTCTTC,CASSPQTSGRSDNEQFF
TRBJ1-6,-,TRBD1,TRBV3-1,TGTGCTAACACGAGTTCGGGGACAGGATCGCCCCTCCACTTT,CANTSSGTGSPLHF
TRBJ2-5,many,-,TRBV27,TGTGCCAGCAGTCCAGGACAATTCCAAGAGACCCAGTACTTC,CASSPGQFQETQYF